This TCR beta chain was captured by sequencing in a study of type 1 regulatory T cells. Study background: This in vitro CD4 product, T-allo10, is enriched for Tr1 cells and alloantigen-specific.

TCRdb re-called the reads with MiXCR, one entry per CDR3 protein. The data contain some 15,000 distinct CDR3 sequences, roughly 13% of them singletons. This clonotype was counted at least ten times. Antigen specificity is unknown. The germline CDR1 and CDR2 sequences are MNHNY and SVGAGI (reference sequence). The CDR3 has 15 amino acids. Trimming at V came to 5 bases and at J to 2 bases, leaving 7 bases not matched to a gene. Sequenced material: cultured T cells, either the whole culture or a sorted T cell fraction (not recorded which). This clonotype originated in a human donor in good health. This chain links TRBV6-6 with TRBJ2-7, with 9 bases aligning to TRBD1. CDR3: CASSQLRTGAYEQYF. CDR3 bases: TGTGCCAGCAGTCAACTCCGGACAGGGGCCTACGAGCAGTACTTC.